This TCR beta chain is drawn from a study of blood T cell repertoires in COVID-19. Study summary: Sample material is recorded as cDNA or gDNA derived from T cells, B-cell-depleted T cells, or PBMCs.

Assay used: immunoSEQ multiplex PCR; TCRdb lists only in-frame clones, some missing. The table records some 160,000 clones, 75% to 90% of them present only once. Germline trimming cut 6 bases from V and 4 bases from J; bases unmatched to any gene: 5. The CDR3 extends over 13 amino acids. Germline loops: CDR1 LGHDT, CDR2 YNNKEL (reference sequence). The sample holds one count of this clone. This chain connects TRBV3-1 (or the pseudogene TRBV3-2) to TRBJ1-1, with 7 bases that match TRBD1. The TCR sequence derives from an older woman with active COVID-19. The sample comprised peripheral blood. CDR3 residues: CASRQGTSTEAFF. The CDR3 DNA reads TGTGCCAGCAGACAGGGGACTAGCACTGAAGCTTTCTTT.